This TCR beta chain appears in the sequencing data of a study of T-cell reconstitution after alpha-beta-depleted transplantation in children. Using unique molecular identifiers, the investigators prepared the TCRbeta library. TCRdb recomputed calls from the PCR reads with MiXCR, one row per CDR3 protein. The sample has about a million distinct CDR3 sequences; about 31% are singletons. Germline-derived CDR1 and CDR2 are KGHDR and SFDVKD. With V trimmed by 3 bases and J by 6 bases, 4 bases remained unmatched. The length of the CDR3 is 14 residues. Of note for this clonotype: The antigen is not known.

Study-wide results and limits: Surviving recipient T cells and intrathymic progenitors accounted for some patients' high TCRbeta diversity at day 60. Newly generated T cells supplied most T-cell counts and diversity one year post-transplant.

This clonotype originated in a boy under two years old who had a stem cell transplant for SCID, so the T cells may come from the graft donor. V and J are TRBV24-1 and TRBJ2-3; 8 bases are shared with TRBD2. The sample in question was PBMCs, mostly from graft donor cells, obtained 360 days after TCRalphabeta/CD19-depleted stem cell transplant. CDR3 protein: CATSDNLAGDTQYF. DNA of the CDR3: TGTGCCACCAGTGATAATCTAGCGGGTGATACGCAGTATTTT.